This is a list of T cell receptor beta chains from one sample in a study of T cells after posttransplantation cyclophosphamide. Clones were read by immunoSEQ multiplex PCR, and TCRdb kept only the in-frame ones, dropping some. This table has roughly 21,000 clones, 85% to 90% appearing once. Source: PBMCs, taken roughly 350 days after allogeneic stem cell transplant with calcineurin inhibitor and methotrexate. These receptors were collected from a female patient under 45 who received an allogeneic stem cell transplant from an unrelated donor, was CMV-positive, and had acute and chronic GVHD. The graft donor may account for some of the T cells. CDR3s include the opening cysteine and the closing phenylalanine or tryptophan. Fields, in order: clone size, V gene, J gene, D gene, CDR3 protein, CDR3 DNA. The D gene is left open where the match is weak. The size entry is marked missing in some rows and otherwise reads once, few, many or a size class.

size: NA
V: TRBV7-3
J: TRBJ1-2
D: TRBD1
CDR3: CASSLSGTGMDYGYTF
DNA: TGTGCCAGCAGCTTATCAGGGACAGGGATGGACTATGGCTACACCTTC

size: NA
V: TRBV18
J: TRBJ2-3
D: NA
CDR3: CASSPRTTSTDTQYF
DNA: TGTGCCAGCTCACCCCGGACTACCAGCACAGATACGCAGTATTTT

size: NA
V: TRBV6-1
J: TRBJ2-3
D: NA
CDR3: CASSEVSDTQYF
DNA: TGTGCCAGCAGTGAAGTCTCAGATACGCAGTATTTT

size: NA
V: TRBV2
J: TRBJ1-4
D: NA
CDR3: CASSHQDSTNEKLFF
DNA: TGTGCCAGCAGTCACCAGGACAGCACTAATGAAAAACTGTTTTTT

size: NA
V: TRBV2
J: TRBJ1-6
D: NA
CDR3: CASIIRDIRNSPLHF
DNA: TGTGCCAGCATTATCCGGGACATCAGGAATTCACCCCTCCACTTT

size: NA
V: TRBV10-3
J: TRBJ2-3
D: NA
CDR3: CAISPYRNPTDTQYF
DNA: TGTGCCATCAGTCCTTACAGGAACCCCACAGATACGCAGTATTTT

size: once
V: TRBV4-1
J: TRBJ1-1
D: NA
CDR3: CASSQVVAGDTEAFF
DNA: TGCGCCAGCAGCCAAGTTGTAGCAGGGGACACTGAAGCTTTCTTT

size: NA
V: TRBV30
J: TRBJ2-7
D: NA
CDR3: CAWFPRAYEQYF
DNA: TGTGCCTGGTTCCCCAGGGCGTACGAGCAGTACTTC

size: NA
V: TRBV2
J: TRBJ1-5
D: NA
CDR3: CASSESQVNQPQHF
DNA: TGTGCCAGCAGTGAATCCCAGGTAAATCAGCCCCAGCATTTT

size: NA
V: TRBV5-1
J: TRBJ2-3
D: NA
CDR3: CASKEADTQYF
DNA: TGCGCCAGCAAAGAGGCAGATACGCAGTATTTT

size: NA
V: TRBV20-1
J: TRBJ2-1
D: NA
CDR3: CSAWGVEQFF
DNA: TGCAGTGCTTGGGGGGTTGAGCAGTTCTTC

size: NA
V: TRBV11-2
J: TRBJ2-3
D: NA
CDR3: CASSDLLRGRGTDTQYF
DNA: TGTGCCAGCAGCGACCTGTTGAGAGGGCGGGGCACAGATACGCAGTATTTT

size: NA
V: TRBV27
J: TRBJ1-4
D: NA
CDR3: CASRKYGTPTNEKLFF
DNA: TGTGCCAGCCGAAAATACGGGACACCAACTAATGAAAAACTGTTTTTT

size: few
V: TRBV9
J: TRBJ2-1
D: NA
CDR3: CASSASDSGGGQFF
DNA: TGTGCCAGCAGCGCCTCCGATAGCGGAGGAGGGCAGTTCTTC

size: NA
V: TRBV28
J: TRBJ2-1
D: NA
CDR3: CASSLSYRQLSYNEQFF
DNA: TGTGCCAGCAGTTTGTCTTACAGGCAGCTCTCCTACAATGAGCAGTTCTTC

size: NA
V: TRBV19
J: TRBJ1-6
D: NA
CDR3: CASLLSGGSPLHF
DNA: TGTGCCAGTCTCTTGTCGGGGGGTTCACCCCTCCACTTT

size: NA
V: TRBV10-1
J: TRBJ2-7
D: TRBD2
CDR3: CASSESGLAIYEQYF
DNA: TGCGCCAGCAGTGAGTCGGGACTAGCGATCTACGAGCAGTACTTC

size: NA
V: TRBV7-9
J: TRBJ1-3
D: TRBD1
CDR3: CASSLIRGSGNTIYF
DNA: TGTGCCAGCAGCTTAATCAGGGGGTCTGGAAACACCATATATTTT

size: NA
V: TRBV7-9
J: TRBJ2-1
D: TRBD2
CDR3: CASSPPSGRGNEQFF
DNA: TGTGCCAGCAGCCCCCCCAGCGGGAGGGGGAATGAGCAGTTCTTC

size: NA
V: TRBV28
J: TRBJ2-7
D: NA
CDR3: CASMGGAGSYEQYF
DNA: TGTGCCAGCATGGGTGGAGCCGGCTCCTACGAGCAGTACTTC

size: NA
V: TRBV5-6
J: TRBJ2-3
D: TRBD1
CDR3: CASSLGDRGRTDTQYF
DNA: TGTGCCAGCAGCTTGGGGGACAGGGGCCGCACAGATACGCAGTATTTT

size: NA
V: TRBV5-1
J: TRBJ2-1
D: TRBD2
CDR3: CASSLGLAGVEYNEQFF
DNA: TGCGCCAGCAGCTTGGGACTAGCGGGAGTGGAATACAATGAGCAGTTCTTC

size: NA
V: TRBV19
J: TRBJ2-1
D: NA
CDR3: CASSWREEANEQFF
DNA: TGTGCCAGTAGTTGGAGGGAGGAGGCCAATGAGCAGTTCTTC

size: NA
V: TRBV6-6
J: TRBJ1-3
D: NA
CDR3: CASSLTPTGNTIYF
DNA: TGTGCCAGCAGTTTGACACCGACCGGAAACACCATATATTTT

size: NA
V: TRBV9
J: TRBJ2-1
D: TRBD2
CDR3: CASTSGSSYNEQFF
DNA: TGTGCCAGCACTAGCGGGAGCTCATACAATGAGCAGTTCTTC

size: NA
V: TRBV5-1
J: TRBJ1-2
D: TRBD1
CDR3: CASSSGRGQGPNYGYTF
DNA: TGCGCCAGCAGCTCCGGACGGGGACAGGGACCTAACTATGGCTACACCTTC

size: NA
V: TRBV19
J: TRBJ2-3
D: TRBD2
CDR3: CASSLSGSTDTQYF
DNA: TGTGCCAGTAGTCTTAGCGGGAGCACAGATACGCAGTATTTT

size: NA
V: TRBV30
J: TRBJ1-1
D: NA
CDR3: CAWGEGGTNTEAFF
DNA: TGTGCCTGGGGGGAAGGGGGTACGAACACTGAAGCTTTCTTT

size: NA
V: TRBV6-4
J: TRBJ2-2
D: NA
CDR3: CASSEASVTGELFF
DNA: TGTGCCAGCAGTGAGGCTAGCGTAACCGGGGAGCTGTTTTTT

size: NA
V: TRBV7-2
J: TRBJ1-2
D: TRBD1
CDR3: CASSTLGGRGGYTF
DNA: TGTGCCAGCAGCACGCTAGGGGGCCGAGGAGGCTACACCTTC

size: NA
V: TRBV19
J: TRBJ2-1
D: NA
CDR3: CASSSTGWVTEQFF
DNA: TGTGCCAGTAGTAGTACAGGGTGGGTTACTGAGCAGTTCTTC

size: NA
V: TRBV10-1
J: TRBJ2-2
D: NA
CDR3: CASSEARTGELFF
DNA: TGCGCCAGCAGTGAGGCGCGCACCGGGGAGCTGTTTTTT

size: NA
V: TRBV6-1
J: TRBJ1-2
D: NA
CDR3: CASSEDPGPYGYTF
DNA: TGTGCCAGCAGTGAAGATCCAGGGCCCTATGGCTACACCTTC

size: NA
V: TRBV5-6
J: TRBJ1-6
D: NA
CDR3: CASTTSLYSPLHF
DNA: TGTGCCAGCACCACATCGCTTTACTCACCCCTCCACTTT

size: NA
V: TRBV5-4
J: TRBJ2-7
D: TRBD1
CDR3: CASSLSAGGSYEQYF
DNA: TGTGCCAGCAGCTTGTCGGCAGGGGGCAGTTACGAGCAGTACTTC

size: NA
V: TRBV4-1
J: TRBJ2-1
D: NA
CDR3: CASSQEGDSSPNNEQFF
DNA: TGCGCCAGCAGCCAAGAAGGGGACTCGAGTCCGAACAATGAGCAGTTCTTC

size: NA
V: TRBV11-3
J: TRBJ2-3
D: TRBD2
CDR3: CASSPVAGPTDTQYF
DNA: TGTGCCAGCAGTCCTGTAGCGGGGCCCACAGATACGCAGTATTTT

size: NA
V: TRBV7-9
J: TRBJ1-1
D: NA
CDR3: CASSLVEGMNTEAFF
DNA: TGTGCCAGCAGCTTAGTAGAGGGAATGAACACTGAAGCTTTCTTT

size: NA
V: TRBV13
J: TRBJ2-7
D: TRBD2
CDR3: CASSASGSSYEQYF
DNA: TGTGCCAGCAGCGCTAGCGGTAGCTCCTACGAGCAGTACTTC

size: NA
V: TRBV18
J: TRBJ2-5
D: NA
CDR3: CASSPQILSGARRETQYF
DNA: TGTGCCAGCTCACCCCAGATCCTGTCAGGGGCCCGCCGAGAGACCCAGTACTTC

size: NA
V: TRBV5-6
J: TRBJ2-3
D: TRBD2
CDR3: CASSRIVGGRAGTDTQYF
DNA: TGTGCCAGCAGCCGGATAGTGGGCGGGAGGGCCGGCACAGATACGCAGTATTTT

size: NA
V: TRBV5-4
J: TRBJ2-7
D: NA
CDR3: CASSLANRYEQYF
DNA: TGTGCCAGCAGCTTGGCCAACAGGTACGAGCAGTACTTC

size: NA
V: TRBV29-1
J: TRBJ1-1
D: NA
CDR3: CSGAGEGRAFF
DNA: TGTAGCGGGGCAGGTGAGGGTAGAGCTTTCTTT

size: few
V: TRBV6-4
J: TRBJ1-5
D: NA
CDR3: CASSDSADNQPQHF
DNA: TGTGCCAGCAGTGACTCGGCTGACAATCAGCCCCAGCATTTT

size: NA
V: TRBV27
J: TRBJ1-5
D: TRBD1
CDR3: CASRQGAYSNQPQHF
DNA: TGTGCCAGCAGACAGGGGGCATATAGCAATCAGCCCCAGCATTTT

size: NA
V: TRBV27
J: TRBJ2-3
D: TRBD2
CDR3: CASSLLASGGRGTQYF
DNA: TGTGCCAGCAGTTTATTGGCTAGCGGGGGCCGGGGTACGCAGTATTTT

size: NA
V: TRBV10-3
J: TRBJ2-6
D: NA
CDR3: CATITPGQYGANVLTF
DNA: TGTGCCACCATTACTCCAGGACAGTATGGGGCCAACGTCCTGACTTTC

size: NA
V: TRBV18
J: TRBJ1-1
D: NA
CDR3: CASSPLQGNTEAFF
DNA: TGTGCCAGCTCACCATTACAGGGGAACACTGAAGCTTTCTTT

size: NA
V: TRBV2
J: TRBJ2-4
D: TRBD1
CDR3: CASNVQGAKNIQYF
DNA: TGTGCCAGCAACGTACAGGGGGCCAAAAACATTCAGTACTTC

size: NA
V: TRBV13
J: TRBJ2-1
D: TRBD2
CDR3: CASSLGLADSYNEQFF
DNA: TGTGCCAGCAGCTTAGGACTAGCGGACTCCTACAATGAGCAGTTCTTC

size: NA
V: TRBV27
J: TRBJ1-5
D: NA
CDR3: CASSSRKSGGNQPQHF
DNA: TGTGCCAGCAGTTCCAGGAAGTCAGGGGGCAATCAGCCCCAGCATTTT

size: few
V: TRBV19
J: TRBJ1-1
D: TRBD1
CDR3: CASAGGQGTEAFF
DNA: TGTGCCAGTGCAGGGGGTCAGGGCACTGAAGCTTTCTTT

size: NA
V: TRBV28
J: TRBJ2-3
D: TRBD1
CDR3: CASRGQGSTDTQYF
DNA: TGTGCCAGCAGGGGACAGGGGAGCACAGATACGCAGTATTTT

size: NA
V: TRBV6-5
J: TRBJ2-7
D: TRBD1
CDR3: CASRGQGAGEQYF
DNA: TGTGCCAGCAGAGGACAGGGGGCGGGCGAGCAGTACTTC

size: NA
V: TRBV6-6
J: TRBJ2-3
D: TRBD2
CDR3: CASSQREHGPDTQYF
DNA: TGTGCCAGCAGCCAGCGGGAGCATGGGCCAGATACGCAGTATTTT

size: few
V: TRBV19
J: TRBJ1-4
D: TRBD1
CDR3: CASSSGTGNEKLFF
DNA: TGTGCCAGTAGTTCCGGGACAGGGAATGAAAAACTGTTTTTT

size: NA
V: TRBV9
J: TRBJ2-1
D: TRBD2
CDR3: CASSPLLAAKYNEQFF
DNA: TGTGCCAGCAGCCCATTGCTAGCGGCTAAATACAATGAGCAGTTCTTC